The 29 T cell receptor beta chains below come from one sample, sequenced in a study of metastatic and nonmetastatic thyroid tumors. The entire patient cohort was treatment-naive prior to thyroid surgery. TCRdb ran MiXCR on the PCR reads. Among roughly 2,000 clones listed, over 9.5% were seen once. The sequenced material came from tumor tissue. The source is a female donor with papillary thyroid cancer or a benign thyroid nodule (not recorded which). Some clones in this sample may be carry-over from other donors' samples.

This clone occurred many times. The same CDR3 arises from other DNA sequences in this sample as well. This chain uses TRBV5-5 with TRBJ2-4; D is possibly TRBD2 (7 bases). This CDR3 contains 12 residues. Per the germline V gene, CDR1 is SGHKS and CDR2 is YYEKEE (reference sequence). V was shortened by 7 bases and J by 9 bases, with 14 bases between the two germline ends. The CDR3: CASWGGAPIQYF. CDR3 nucleotides: TGTGCCAGCTGGGGGGGGGCTCCCATTCAGTACTTC.

Relative to its sample, this clone is medium-sized. J is TRBJ2-3 and V is TRBV27, with D possibly matching TRBD2 (5 bases). Trimming took 4 bases from V and 0 from J, leaving 14 bases between them. Germline V gives CDR1 MNHEY, CDR2 SMNVEV (reference sequence). The CDR3 is made up of 16 amino acids. CDR3 in amino acids: CASSSRGGFSTDTQYF. The CDR3 DNA follows: TGTGCCAGCAGTTCCCGTGGAGGTTTTAGCACAGATACGCAGTATTTT.

This clone is medium-sized (0.01 to 0.1%). The genes are TRBV19 and TRBJ2-1, with 8 positions matching TRBD1. The CDR3 has 15 residues. Trimming took 5 bases from V and 5 from J; bases not matched to a gene: 8. The germline V gene has CDR1 LNHDA and CDR2 SQIVND (reference sequence). For the CDR3, the DNA is TGTGCCAGTAGTGAAACAGGGGGAAGGCACAATGAGCAGTTCTTC. It specifies CASSETGGRHNEQFF.

There are many counts of this clone. The V call is TRBV4-2, the J call TRBJ1-5, with D uncertain. CDR1 is LGHNA and CDR2 is YNFKEQ in the germline V gene. The CDR3 is 16 amino acids. The V end lost 0 bases, the J end lost 7 bases, and 16 bases lay between the germline ends. The CDR3: CASSQDWGQSGQPQHF. The CDR3 bases are TGTGCCAGCAGCCAAGATTGGGGTCAGTCCGGGCAGCCCCAGCATTTT.

This clone rates as medium-sized (0.01 to 0.1%). The chain uses TRBV12-3 or TRBV12-4 and TRBJ2-5; 15 nucleotides align to TRBD2. CDR3 length: 17 residues. Losses at the gene ends were 3 bases for V and 5 bases for J; bases not matched to a gene: 7. The CDR3 coding sequence is TGTGCCAGCAGTTTCTCGGGGACTAGCGGGGGGTGGGAGACCCAGTACTTC. Protein: CASSFSGTSGGWETQYF.

This clone is large (0.1 to 1%) in the sample. J is TRBJ2-7 and V is TRBV6-1; no clear D. The germline gives CDR1 MNHNS, CDR2 SASEGT. CDR3 length equals 14 residues. V was cut by 5 bases and J by 2 bases, with 13 bases left in between. The CDR3 sequence is CASSPQVPPYEQYF. CDR3 in DNA: TGTGCCAGCAGTCCTCAGGTTCCCCCCTACGAGCAGTACTTC.

This clone was seen repeatedly, ten times or more. The gene calls are TRBV4-3 and TRBJ2-5; D not certain. The CDR3 length is 16 residues. Trimming shortened V by 0 bases and J by 5 bases, and 16 bases separated the two germline ends. From germline, CDR1 is LGHNA and CDR2 YSLEER. The CDR3 region has the DNA TGCGCCAGCAGCCAAGATATCAACAGCCCACAGGAGACCCAGTACTTC. Protein product: CASSQDINSPQETQYF.

By share, this clone ranks as medium-sized. The chain uses TRBV7-3 and TRBJ2-5, with TRBD2 matching over 10 bases. Germline V gene sequence: CDR1 SGHTA, CDR2 FQGTGA. CDR3 length equals 16 residues. Trimming at V came to 2 bases and at J to 4 bases, leaving 7 bases not matched to a gene. The CDR3 nucleotides are TGTGCCAGCAGCTTACGAGCGGGGGGGCTCGGAGAGACCCAGTACTTC. This codes for CASSLRAGGLGETQYF. The full variable domain, rest sourced from reference TRBV7-3 and TRBJ2-5, is GAGVSQTPSNKVTEKGKYVELRCDPISGHTALYWYRQSLGQGPEFLIYFQGTGAADDSGLPNDRFFAVRPEGSVSTLKIQRTERGDSAVYLCASSLRAGGLGETQYFGPGTRLLVL.

This clone counts as large. This sequence joins TRBV6-2 or TRBV6-3 and TRBJ2-3; 7 bases match TRBD2. Germline CDR1 MNHEY, CDR2 SVGEGT. This CDR3 comprises 17 residues. V gave up 2 bases and J gave up 0 bases; unmatched junction bases: 8. The DNA of the CDR3 is TGTGCCAGCAGTTACCCCCCCCAGCGGGGCAGCACAGATACGCAGTATTTT. It specifies CASSYPPQRGSTDTQYF.

The chain is built from TRBV4-1 and TRBJ2-7, with 10 bases lining up with TRBD2. Germline CDR1 is MGHRA and CDR2 is YSYEKL. This CDR3 spans 15 amino acids. V shed 3 bases, J shed 0 bases, and the junction held 2 bases outside the gene matches. Here the CDR3 DNA reads TGCGCCAGCAGCCAGACTAGCGGGTCCTCCTACGAGCAGTACTTC. Encoded protein: CASSQTSGSSYEQYF.

This clone was seen a single time. The junction departs from the called germline gene at one end, perhaps through a read error. V and J are TRBV11-2 and TRBJ2-7; weak D call: TRBD2 (7 bases). The germline gives CDR1 SGHAT, CDR2 FQNNGV. CDR3 length equals 17 residues. The CDR3 nucleotides are TGTGCCAGCAGTTTAGAGGGCGGGGGCTCCAGCTCCTACGAGCAGTGCTTC. It translates to CASSLEGGGSSSYEQCF.

This clone is labeled medium-sized. The DNA of the CDR3 is TGTGCCAGCAGCTTGGCGACTGGCGAGCAGTACTTC. This codes for CASSLATGEQYF. V usage is TRBV7-8 and J usage is TRBJ2-7; D is unclear. In germline, CDR1 is SGHVS, CDR2 FQNEAQ. The CDR3 has 12 amino acids. V dropped 3 bases and J dropped 6 bases, with 9 bases sitting between them. The full variable domain, with the rest looked up from reference TRBV7-8 and TRBJ2-7, is GAGVSQSPRYKVAKRGQDVALRCDPISGHVSLFWYQQALGQGPEFLTYFQNEAQLDKSGLPSDRFFAERPEGSVSTLKIQRTQQEDSAVYLCASSLATGEQYFGPGTRLTVT.

Judged by abundance, this clone is medium-sized. The chain combines TRBV5-6 with TRBJ1-1, with D tentatively TRBD1 (6 bases). CDR3 length: 13 residues. CDR1 and CDR2 from the germline V gene are SGHDT and YYEEEE. V was cut by 3 bases and J by 2 bases, with 8 bases left in between. Written as DNA, the CDR3 is TGTGCCAGCAGCTGGGGGCTTAACACTGAAGCTTTCTTT. Translation gives CASSWGLNTEAFF.

This clone was seen only a few times. The chain links TRBV11-1 to TRBJ2-3; D is perhaps TRBD2 (7 bases). CDR3 size: 17 residues. Germline values: CDR1 SGHAT, CDR2 FQDESV (reference sequence). V was pared by 1 base and J by 4 bases, with 18 bases between. The chain's CDR3 is CASSLGGRGGLADTQYF. In DNA, the CDR3 is TGTGCCAGCAGCTTAGGAGGTAGGGGGGGGCTCGCAGATACGCAGTATTTT. The complete variable domain, with remaining parts taken from reference TRBV11-1 and TRBJ2-3, reads EAEVAQSPRYKITEKSQAVAFWCDPISGHATLYWYRQILGQGPELLVQFQDESVVDDSQLPKDRFSAERLKGVDSTLKIQPAELGDSAMYLCASSLGGRGGLADTQYFGPGTRLTVL.

A word on this clone: The junction departs from germline at one end; a sequencing error may be responsible. The chain combines TRBV11-2 with TRBJ1-4; no clear D. CDR3 size: 13 residues. CDR1 is SGHAT, CDR2 FQNNGV, per germline. CDR3 in amino acids: CAGSLEFLEKLFF. CDR3 bases: TGTGCCGGCAGCTTAGAGTTCCTTGAAAAGCTGTTTTTC.

By its share, this clone is medium-sized. This chain links TRBV10-2 with TRBJ2-1; 9 bases match TRBD2. This CDR3 is built from 15 residues. CDR1 is WSHSY, CDR2 SAAADI, per germline. V gave up 10 bases and J gave up 8 bases; unmatched junction bases: 15. The CDR3 spells CATSVAGAAGHEQFF. In DNA, the CDR3 is TGCGCCACCTCAGTAGCGGGGGCGGCAGGGCATGAGCAGTTCTTC.

In this sample, this clone is medium-sized (0.01 to 0.1%). The chain has TRBV12-5 and TRBJ1-5; D may be TRBD1 (5 bases). Trimming removed 7 bases from V and 2 bases from J, with 18 bases in between. This CDR3 is 16 amino acids long. The germline V gene has CDR1 LGHNT and CDR2 FRNRAP. In DNA form, the CDR3 reads TGTGCTAGTGCCTCAAGCAGGGCCAGCGGCAATCAGCCCCAGCATTTT. Its translation: CASASSRASGNQPQHF.

This clone has a count of ten or more. The rearrangement links TRBV4-2 to TRBJ2-3; TRBD1 is a possible D gene (6 bases). V was clipped by 0 bases and J by 6 bases, with 13 bases between them. CDR1 is LGHNA, CDR2 YNFKEQ, per germline. The CDR3 length is 15 residues. The CDR3 loop is CASSQDPGVTDTQYF. The CDR3 DNA is TGTGCCAGCAGCCAAGATCCAGGGGTAACCGATACGCAGTATTTT.

This clone was seen at least ten times. This rearrangement joins TRBV4-3 to TRBJ2-7; D not resolved. CDR3 length: 15 amino acids. V was shortened by 1 base and J by 1 base, with 11 bases between the two germline ends. Germline assignment: CDR1 LGHNA and CDR2 YSLEER. The CDR3, as DNA: TGCGCCAGCAGCCAAGCGGCCCGATGGTCCTACGAGCAGTACTTC. This encodes CASSQAARWSYEQYF.

This clone was observed a few times. The CDR3 does not close with the conserved phenylalanine or tryptophan, likely indicating a read error. It is unclear where the CDR3 begins or ends on the DNA, so no DNA is shown, and the CDR3 is as TCRdb lists it. The chain joins TRBV6-1 to TRBJ1-1; the table names TRBD1, a call not compared with the DNA. The germline CDR1 and CDR2 sequences are MNHNS and SASEGT. Ends included, the CDR3 has 15 residues. The CDR3 region is CASSENSGPMGASFV.

This chain links TRBV20-1 with TRBJ2-3; D may be TRBD1 (5 bases). The end of the DNA aligns better with TRBJ1-5, so the J call may be wrong. Germline lookup yields CDR1 DFQATT and CDR2 SNEGSKA (reference sequence). This CDR3 region has 16 residues. The CDR3 sequence is CSAREQVPRVPDTQHF. The CDR3 nucleotides are TGCAGTGCTAGGGAACAGGTGCCTAGGGTTCCAGATACGCAGCATTTT.

By its share, this clone is medium-sized (0.01 to 0.1%). Here the CDR3 reads CASNPGQGENEQFF. In DNA form, the CDR3 reads TGTGCCAGCAACCCCGGACAGGGAGAGAATGAGCAGTTCTTC. The chain joins TRBV7-9 to TRBJ2-1; TRBD1 agrees at 8 bases. CDR1 is SEHNR, CDR2 FQNEAQ, per germline (reference sequence). After removal of 7 bases from V and 7 bases from J, the junction contained 9 bases not matched to a gene. The CDR3 runs to 14 residues. The whole variable domain, filled in from reference TRBV7-9 and TRBJ2-1, reads DTGVSQNPRHKITKRGQNVTFRCDPISEHNRLYWYRQTLGQGPEFLTYFQNEAQLEKSRLLSDRFSAERPKGSFSTLEIQRTEQGDSAMYLCASNPGQGENEQFFGPGTRLTVL.

By share, this clone ranks as medium-sized. The rearrangement uses TRBV7-6 and TRBJ1-2; 12 nucleotides agree with TRBD1. The germline V gene encodes CDR1 SGHVS and CDR2 FNYEAQ. Trimming took 3 bases from V and 7 from J; bases not matched to a gene: 6. The CDR3 length is 15 residues. The CDR3 spells CASSLTGQGAGGYTF. CDR3 DNA: TGTGCCAGCAGCTTGACGGGACAGGGGGCGGGTGGCTACACCTTC.

Note on this clone: This likely comes from a read error, as the CDR3 has no conserved phenylalanine or tryptophan at its end. CDR3 sequence reads: CASRAQQGYEQYS. DNA for the CDR3: TGTGCCAGCAGAGCCCAACAGGGCTACGAGCAGTACTCC. The chain carries TRBV9 and TRBJ2-7; TRBD1 might be the D (6 bases). The V gene lost 5 bases and the J gene lost 3 bases, with 12 bases spanning the gap. This CDR3 region has 13 residues. CDR1 is SGDLS and CDR2 is YYNGEE in the germline V gene.

In its sample, this clone was seen a few times. The chain uses TRBV10-2 and TRBJ2-5, with unresolved D. V lost 0 bases, J lost 5 bases, and 13 bases lay in between. CDR1 WSHSY and CDR2 SAAADI come from the germline V gene. The CDR3 extends over 15 amino acids. The CDR3, as DNA: TGCGCCAGCAGTGAGTCGAGAGCTCCTGGGGAGACCCAGTACTTC. It encodes CASSESRAPGETQYF.

This clone qualifies as large. V usage is TRBV6-6 and J usage is TRBJ1-1; D not resolved. CDR3 length equals 14 residues. V shed 0 bases and J shed 2 bases, with 7 bases lying between them. Germline V gives CDR1 MNHNY, CDR2 SVGAGI (reference sequence). The CDR3 loop is CASSYSVGNTEAFF. The CDR3 DNA is TGTGCCAGCAGTTACTCGGTCGGTAACACTGAAGCTTTCTTT.

This clone was recorded many times. The sample carries other DNA sequences with the same CDR3. V and J are TRBV9 and TRBJ2-2, with 10 bases fitting TRBD2. V was clipped by 0 bases and J by 6 bases; unmatched bases: 8. The CDR3 has 17 residues. Germline V CDR1 and CDR2: SGDLS, YYNGEE. The CDR3 loop is CASSVEAGGPSSGELFF. CDR3 DNA: TGTGCCAGCAGCGTAGAAGCGGGGGGGCCAAGCTCCGGGGAGCTGTTTTTT. The variable domain in full, with the rest retrieved from reference TRBV9 and TRBJ2-2, is DSGVTQTPKHLITATGQRVTLRCSPRSGDLSVYWYQQSLDQGLQFLIQYYNGEERAKGNILERFSAQQFPDLHSELNLSSLELGDSALYFCASSVEAGGPSSGELFFGEGSRLTVL.

This clone is termed medium-sized. The chain has TRBV5-1 and TRBJ2-3; D is uncertain. V shed 5 bases and J shed 9 bases, with 16 bases lying between them. Germline V gene lookup returns CDR1 SGHRS and CDR2 YFSETQ. The CDR3 extends over 13 amino acids. The CDR3 reads CASRTPQSGTQYF. In DNA, the CDR3 is TGCGCCAGCAGGACTCCTCAGAGTGGGACGCAGTATTTT.

The gene calls are TRBV6-4 and TRBJ2-1; the match to TRBD2 covers 9 bases. V was pared by 6 bases and J by 8 bases, with 11 bases of the junction left unmatched. This CDR3 contains 15 residues. From germline, CDR1 is MRHNA and CDR2 SNTAGT. DNA of the CDR3: TGTGCCAGCAGGACCAGCGGGGGGTCCGGGTATGAGCAGTTCTTC. Protein: CASRTSGGSGYEQFF.